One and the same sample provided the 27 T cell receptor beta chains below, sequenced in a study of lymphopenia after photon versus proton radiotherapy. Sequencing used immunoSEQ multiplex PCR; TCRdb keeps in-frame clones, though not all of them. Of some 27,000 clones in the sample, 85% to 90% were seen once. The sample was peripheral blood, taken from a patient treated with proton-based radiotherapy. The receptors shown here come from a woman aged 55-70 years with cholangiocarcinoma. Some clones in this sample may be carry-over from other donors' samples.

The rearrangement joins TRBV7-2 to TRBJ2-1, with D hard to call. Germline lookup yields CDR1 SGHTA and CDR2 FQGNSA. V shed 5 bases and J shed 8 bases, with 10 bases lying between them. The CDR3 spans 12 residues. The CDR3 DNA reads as TGTGCCAGCAGCCAAGTGTTACATGAGCAGTTCTTC. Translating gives CASSQVLHEQFF.

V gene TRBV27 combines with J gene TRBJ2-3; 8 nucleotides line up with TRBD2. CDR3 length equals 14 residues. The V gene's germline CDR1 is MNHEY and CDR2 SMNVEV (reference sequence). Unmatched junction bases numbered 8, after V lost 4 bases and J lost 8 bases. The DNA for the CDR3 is TGTGCCAGCAGTTCTTCAGCGACTAGCGCTACGCAGTATTTT. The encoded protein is CASSSSATSATQYF.

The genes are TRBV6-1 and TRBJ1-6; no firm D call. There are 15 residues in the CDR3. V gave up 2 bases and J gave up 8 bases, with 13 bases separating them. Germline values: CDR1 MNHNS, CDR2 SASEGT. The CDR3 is CASSEQIGLYSPLHF. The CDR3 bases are TGTGCCAGCAGTGAACAGATAGGGTTGTATTCACCCCTCCACTTT.

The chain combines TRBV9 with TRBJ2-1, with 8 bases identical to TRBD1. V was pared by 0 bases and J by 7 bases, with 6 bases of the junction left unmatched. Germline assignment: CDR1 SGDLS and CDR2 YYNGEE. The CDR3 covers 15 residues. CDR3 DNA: TGTGCCAGCAGCGTAGGGGGCGGGACAGGTAATGAGCAGTTCTTC. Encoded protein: CASSVGGGTGNEQFF. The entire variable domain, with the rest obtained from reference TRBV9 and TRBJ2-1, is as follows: DSGVTQTPKHLITATGQRVTLRCSPRSGDLSVYWYQQSLDQGLQFLIQYYNGEERAKGNILERFSAQQFPDLHSELNLSSLELGDSALYFCASSVGGGTGNEQFFGPGTRLTVL.

CDR3 nucleotides: TGTGCCAGCAGTTTCGCCCTAGCGGGCCTTTCCTACGAGCAGTACTTC. As protein: CASSFALAGLSYEQYF. The chain carries TRBV28 and TRBJ2-7, with 8 bases aligning to TRBD2. CDR3 length: 16 residues. Germline V gene lookup returns CDR1 MDHEN and CDR2 SYDVKM. V lost 3 bases and J lost 1; bases outside the gene matches: 8.

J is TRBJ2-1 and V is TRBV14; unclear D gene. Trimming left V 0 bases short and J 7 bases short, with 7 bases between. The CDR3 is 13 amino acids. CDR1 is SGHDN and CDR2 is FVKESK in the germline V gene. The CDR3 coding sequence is TGTGCCAGCAGCCAAGATTTGCGTAATGAGCAGTTCTTC. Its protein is CASSQDLRNEQFF.

The CDR3 region is CASSQDRAGELFF. The CDR3 bases are TGCGCCAGCAGCCAAGATAGGGCCGGGGAGCTGTTTTTT. The chain employs TRBV4-3 and TRBJ2-2; D not resolved. Trimming removed 0 bases from V and 6 bases from J, with 5 bases in between. The CDR3 has 13 residues. CDR1 LGHNA and CDR2 YSLEER come from the germline V gene.

The DNA for the CDR3 is TGTGCCAGCAGTGAACTCTCAGGGGGGGGTGGTTACAATGAGCAGTTCTTC. It specifies CASSELSGGGGYNEQFF. The chain combines TRBV25-1 with TRBJ2-1; D is possibly TRBD1 or TRBD2 (7 bases each). The CDR3 contains 17 residues. Trimming pared 2 bases from V and 4 bases from J, leaving 18 bases between. CDR1 and CDR2 (germline): MGHDK, SYGVNS.

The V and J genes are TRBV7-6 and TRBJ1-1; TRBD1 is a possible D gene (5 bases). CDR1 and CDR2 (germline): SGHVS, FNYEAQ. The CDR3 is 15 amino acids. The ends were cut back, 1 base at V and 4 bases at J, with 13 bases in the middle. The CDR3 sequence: CASSLDFGGGTEAFF. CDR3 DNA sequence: TGTGCCAGCAGCTTAGATTTTGGGGGAGGCACTGAAGCTTTCTTT.

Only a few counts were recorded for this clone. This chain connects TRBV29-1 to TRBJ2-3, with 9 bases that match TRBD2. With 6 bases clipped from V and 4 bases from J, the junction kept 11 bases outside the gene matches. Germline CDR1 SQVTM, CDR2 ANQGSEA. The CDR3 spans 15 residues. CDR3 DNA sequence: TGCAGCGTGACTAGCGGAGCCTCATTCGCAGATACGCAGTATTTT. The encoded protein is CSVTSGASFADTQYF.

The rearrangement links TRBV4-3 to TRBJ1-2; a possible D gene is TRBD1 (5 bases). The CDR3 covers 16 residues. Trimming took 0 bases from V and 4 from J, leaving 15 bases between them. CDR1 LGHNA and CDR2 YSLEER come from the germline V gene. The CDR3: CASSQDFAGRTYGYTF. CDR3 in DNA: TGCGCCAGCAGCCAAGATTTTGCAGGGAGGACCTATGGCTACACCTTC.

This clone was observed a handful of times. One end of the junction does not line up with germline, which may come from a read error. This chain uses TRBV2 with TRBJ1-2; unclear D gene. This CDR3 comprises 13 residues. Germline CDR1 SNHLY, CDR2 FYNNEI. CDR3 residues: CASCESWGYGYTF. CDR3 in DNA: TGTGCCAGCTGTGAATCCTGGGGCTATGGCTACACCTTC.

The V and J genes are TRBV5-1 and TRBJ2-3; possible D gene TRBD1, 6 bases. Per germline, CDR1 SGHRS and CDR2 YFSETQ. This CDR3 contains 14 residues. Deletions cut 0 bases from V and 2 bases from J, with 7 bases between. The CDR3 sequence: CASSLGTVTDTQYF. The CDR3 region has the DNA TGCGCCAGCAGCTTGGGGACAGTCACAGATACGCAGTATTTT.

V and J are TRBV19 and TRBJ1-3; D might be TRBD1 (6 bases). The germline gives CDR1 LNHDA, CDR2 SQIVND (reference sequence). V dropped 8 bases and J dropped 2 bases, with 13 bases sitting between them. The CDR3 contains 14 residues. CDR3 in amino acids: CASQRGGAGNTIYF. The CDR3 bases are TGTGCCAGTCAGAGGGGGGGCGCTGGAAACACCATATATTTT.

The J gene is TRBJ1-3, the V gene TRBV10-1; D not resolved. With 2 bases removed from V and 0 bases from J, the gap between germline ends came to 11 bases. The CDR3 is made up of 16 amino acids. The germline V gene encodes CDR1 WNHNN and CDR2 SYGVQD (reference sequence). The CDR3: CASSETLGSSGNTIYF. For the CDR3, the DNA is TGCGCCAGCAGTGAGACCCTCGGGAGCTCTGGAAACACCATATATTTT.

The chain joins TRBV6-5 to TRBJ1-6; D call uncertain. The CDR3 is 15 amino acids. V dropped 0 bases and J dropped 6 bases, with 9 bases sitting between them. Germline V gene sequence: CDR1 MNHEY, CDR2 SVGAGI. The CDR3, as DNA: TGTGCCAGCAGTTACTCGACACAGCTTAATTCACCCCTCCACTTT. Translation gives CASSYSTQLNSPLHF.

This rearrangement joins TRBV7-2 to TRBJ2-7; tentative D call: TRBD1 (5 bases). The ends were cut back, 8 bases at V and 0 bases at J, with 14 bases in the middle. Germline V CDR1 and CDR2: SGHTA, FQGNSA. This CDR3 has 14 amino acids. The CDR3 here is CASAMGHFSYEQYF. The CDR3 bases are TGTGCCAGCGCAATGGGGCATTTCTCCTACGAGCAGTACTTC.

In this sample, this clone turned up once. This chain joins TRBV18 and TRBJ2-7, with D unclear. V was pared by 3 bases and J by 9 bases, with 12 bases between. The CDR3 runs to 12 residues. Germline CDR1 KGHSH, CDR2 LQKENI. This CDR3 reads CASSPDRIGQYF. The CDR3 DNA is TGTGCCAGCTCACCTGACCGGATTGGGCAGTACTTC.

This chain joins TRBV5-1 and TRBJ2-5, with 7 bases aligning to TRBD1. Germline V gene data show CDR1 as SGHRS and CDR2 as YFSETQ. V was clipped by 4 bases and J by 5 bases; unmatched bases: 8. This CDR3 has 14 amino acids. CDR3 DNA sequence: TGCGCCAGCAGCCTGGGACAGCCTGCGGAGACCCAGTACTTC. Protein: CASSLGQPAETQYF.

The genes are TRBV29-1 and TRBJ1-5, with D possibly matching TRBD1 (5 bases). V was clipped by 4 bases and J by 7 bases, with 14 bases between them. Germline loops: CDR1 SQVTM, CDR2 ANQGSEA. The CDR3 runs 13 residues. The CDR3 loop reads CSVGTGVEQPQHF. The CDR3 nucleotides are TGCAGCGTTGGTACGGGGGTGGAACAGCCCCAGCATTTT.

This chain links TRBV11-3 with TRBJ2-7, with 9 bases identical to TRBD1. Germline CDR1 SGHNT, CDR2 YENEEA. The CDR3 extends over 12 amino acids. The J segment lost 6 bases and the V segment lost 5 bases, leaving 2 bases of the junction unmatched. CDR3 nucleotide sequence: TGTGCCAGCAGCACGGGACAGGGCGAGCAGTACTTC. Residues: CASSTGQGEQYF.

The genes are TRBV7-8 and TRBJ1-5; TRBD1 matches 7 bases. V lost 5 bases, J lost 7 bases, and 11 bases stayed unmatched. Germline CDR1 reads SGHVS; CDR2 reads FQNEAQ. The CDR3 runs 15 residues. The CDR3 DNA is TGTGCCAGCAGCCTGACAGGGACGGAGTGGCAGCCCCAGCATTTT. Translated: CASSLTGTEWQPQHF.

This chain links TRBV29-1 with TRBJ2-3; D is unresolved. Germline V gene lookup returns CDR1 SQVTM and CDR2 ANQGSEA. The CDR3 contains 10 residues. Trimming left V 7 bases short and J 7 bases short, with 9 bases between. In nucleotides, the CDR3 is TGCAGCGCCTTGAGGAATACGCAGTATTTT. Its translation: CSALRNTQYF.

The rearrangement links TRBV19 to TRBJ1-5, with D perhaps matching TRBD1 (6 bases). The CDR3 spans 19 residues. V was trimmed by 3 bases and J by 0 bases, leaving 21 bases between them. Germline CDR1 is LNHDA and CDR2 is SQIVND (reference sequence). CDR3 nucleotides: TGTGCCAGTAGTATGCGGGGAGGACAGTGGGTTGGTAGCAATCAGCCCCAGCATTTT. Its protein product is CASSMRGGQWVGSNQPQHF.

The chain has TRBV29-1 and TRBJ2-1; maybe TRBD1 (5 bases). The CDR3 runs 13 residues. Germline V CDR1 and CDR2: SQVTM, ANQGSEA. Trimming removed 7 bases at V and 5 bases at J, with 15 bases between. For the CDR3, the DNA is TGCAGCGGTGGGTTGGGGCGAAACAATGAGCAGTTCTTC. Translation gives CSGGLGRNNEQFF.

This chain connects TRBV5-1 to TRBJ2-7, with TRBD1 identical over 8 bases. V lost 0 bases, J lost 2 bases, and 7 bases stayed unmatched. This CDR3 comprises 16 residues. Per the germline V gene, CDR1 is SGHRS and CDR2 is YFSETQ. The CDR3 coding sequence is TGCGCCAGCAGCTTGGCGGCCGGGACAGGAGCCTACGAGCAGTACTTC. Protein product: CASSLAAGTGAYEQYF.

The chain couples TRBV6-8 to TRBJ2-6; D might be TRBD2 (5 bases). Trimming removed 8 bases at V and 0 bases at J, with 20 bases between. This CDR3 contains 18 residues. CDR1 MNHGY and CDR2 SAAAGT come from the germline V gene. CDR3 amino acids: CASPSRMPVLSGANVLTF. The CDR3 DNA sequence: TGTGCCAGCCCTAGCCGAATGCCGGTTCTCTCTGGGGCCAACGTCCTGACTTTC.